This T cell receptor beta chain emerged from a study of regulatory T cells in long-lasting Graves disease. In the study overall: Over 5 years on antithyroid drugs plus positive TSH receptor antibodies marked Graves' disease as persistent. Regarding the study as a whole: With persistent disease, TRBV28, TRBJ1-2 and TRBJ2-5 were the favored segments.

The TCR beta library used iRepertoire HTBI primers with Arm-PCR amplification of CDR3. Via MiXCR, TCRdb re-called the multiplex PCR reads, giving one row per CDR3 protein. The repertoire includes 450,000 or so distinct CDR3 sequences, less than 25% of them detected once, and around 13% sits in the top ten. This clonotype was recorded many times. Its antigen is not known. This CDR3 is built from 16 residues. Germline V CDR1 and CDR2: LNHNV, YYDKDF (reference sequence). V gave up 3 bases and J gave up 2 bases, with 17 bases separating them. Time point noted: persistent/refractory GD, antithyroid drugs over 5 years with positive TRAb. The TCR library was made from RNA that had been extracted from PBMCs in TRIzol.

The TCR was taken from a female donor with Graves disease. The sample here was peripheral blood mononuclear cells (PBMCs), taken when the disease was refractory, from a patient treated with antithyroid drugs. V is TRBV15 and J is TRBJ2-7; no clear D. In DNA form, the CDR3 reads TGTGCCACCAGCAGTCCCTCCCGGGCCTTGACCTACGAGCAGTACTTC. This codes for CATSSPSRALTYEQYF. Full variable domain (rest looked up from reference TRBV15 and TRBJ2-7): DAMVIQNPRYQVTQFGKPVTLSCSQTLNHNVMYWYQQKSSQAPKLLFHYYDKDFNNEADTPDNFQSRRPNTSFCFLDIRSPGLGDTAMYLCATSSPSRALTYEQYFGPGTRLTVT.